This TCR beta chain was identified in a study of neurological immune-mediated disorders. Findings of the study overall: HTLV-1-associated myelopathy had the most TCR clonal expansion, whereas multiple sclerosis had the least (lower than in healthy controls). Across subjects, expanded clones had no CDR3 amino acid sequences in common, pointing to private repertoires in all groups.

This CDR3 spans 15 amino acids. V shed 1 base and J shed 1 base, with 8 bases lying between them. Per germline, CDR1 SGHVS and CDR2 FQNEAQ. TCRdb re-derived calls from the 5' RACE reads in MiXCR, one entry per CDR3 protein. The data show some 22,000 distinct CDR3 sequences, about 12% seen once. This clonotype came up many times. The antigen remains undetermined. Time point in this sample: technical triplicate 1. Sequenced material: CD4+ T cells from blood. The chain couples TRBV7-8 to TRBJ2-1; unclear D gene. This sequence originates from a female donor with HTLV-1-associated myelopathy (HAM/TSP). CDR3 sequence: CASSLDFASYNEQFF. The CDR3 DNA reads as TGTGCCAGCAGCTTAGATTTTGCGTCCTACAATGAGCAGTTCTTC. Full variable domain (remainder filled in from reference TRBV7-8 and TRBJ2-1): GAGVSQSPRYKVAKRGQDVALRCDPISGHVSLFWYQQALGQGPEFLTYFQNEAQLDKSGLPSDRFFAERPEGSVSTLKIQRTQQEDSAVYLCASSLDFASYNEQFFGPGTRLTVL.